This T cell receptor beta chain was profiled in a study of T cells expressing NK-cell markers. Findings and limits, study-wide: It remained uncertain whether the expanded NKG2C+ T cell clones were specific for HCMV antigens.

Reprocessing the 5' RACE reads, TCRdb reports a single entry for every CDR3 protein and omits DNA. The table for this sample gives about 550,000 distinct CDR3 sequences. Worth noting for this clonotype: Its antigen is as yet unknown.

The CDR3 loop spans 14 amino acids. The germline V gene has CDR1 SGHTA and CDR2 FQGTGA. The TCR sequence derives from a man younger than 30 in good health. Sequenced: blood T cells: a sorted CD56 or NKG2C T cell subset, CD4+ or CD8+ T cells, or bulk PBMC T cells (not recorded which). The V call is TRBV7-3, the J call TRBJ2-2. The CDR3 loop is CASSSRHNTGELFF.